This entry describes one TCR beta chain. Original data processing: Cell counts per sample came from amplifying reference gene primers. Repertoires were generated with immunoSEQ multiplex PCR, while TCRdb's copy carries only in-frame clones and drops some. The DNA gave D and trimming, while V, J and clone size come from that table. The data show a few hundred thousand clones, 85% to 90% seen once. This specimen comes from a study of blood T cell repertoires in COVID-19. Overall study context: The samples span acute and convalescent COVID-19 from the United States, Italy and Spain. PBMCs, B-cell-depleted T cells, or T cells were the source of the cDNA or gDNA that made up the material.

Germline loops: CDR1 SGHVS, CDR2 FNYEAQ. Deletions cut 2 bases from V and 0 bases from J, with 9 bases between. CDR3 length equals 15 residues. Sequencing was performed on peripheral blood. This clonotype was obtained from a middle-aged woman who had recovered from COVID-19. V and J are TRBV7-6 and TRBJ2-3; D unclear. The DNA of the CDR3 is TGTGCCAGCAGCTTACAAGCGACTAGCACAGATACGCAGTATTTT. Translation gives CASSLQATSTDTQYF.